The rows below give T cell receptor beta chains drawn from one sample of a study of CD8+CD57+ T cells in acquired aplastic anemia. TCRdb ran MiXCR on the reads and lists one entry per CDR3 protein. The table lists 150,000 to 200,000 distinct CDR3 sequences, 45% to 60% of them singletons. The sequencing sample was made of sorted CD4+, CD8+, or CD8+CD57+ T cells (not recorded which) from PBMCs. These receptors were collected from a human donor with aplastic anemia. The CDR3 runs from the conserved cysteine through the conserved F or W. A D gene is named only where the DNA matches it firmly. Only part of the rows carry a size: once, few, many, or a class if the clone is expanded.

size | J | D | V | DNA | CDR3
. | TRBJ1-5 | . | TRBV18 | TGTGCCAGCTCACCAAAAGGGGGTGATCAGCCCCAGCATTTT | CASSPKGGDQPQHF
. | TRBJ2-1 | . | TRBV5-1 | TGCGCCAGCAGCTCCGGTACAGGGTACAATGAGCAGTTCTTC | CASSSGTGYNEQFF
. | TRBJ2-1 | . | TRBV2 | TGTGCCAGCACTCCTGAGGTGGGGGATGAGCAGTTCTTC | CASTPEVGDEQFF
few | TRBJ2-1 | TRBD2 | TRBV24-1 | TGTGCCACCAGTGATCCTACTAGCGCGGGGCCCTACAATGAGCAGTTCTTC | CATSDPTSAGPYNEQFF
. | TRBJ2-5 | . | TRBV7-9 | TGTGCCAGCAGCCCCCCGGGGCAGAAGGAGACCCAGTACTTC | CASSPPGQKETQYF
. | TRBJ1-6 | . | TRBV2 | TGTGCCAGCACCAAGGAGGGGATTGATAATTCACCCCTCCACTTT | CASTKEGIDNSPLHF
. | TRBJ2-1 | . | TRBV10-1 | TGCGCCAGCAGTGGTGGCTCAAGTGTAAATGAGCAGTTCTTC | CASSGGSSVNEQFF
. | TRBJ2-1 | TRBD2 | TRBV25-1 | TGTGCCAGCAGCCACATACTAGCGGGGGGCAATGAGCAGTTCTTC | CASSHILAGGNEQFF
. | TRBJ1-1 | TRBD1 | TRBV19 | TGTGCCAGTAGTCCCCTGGGGACAGGGAGAACTGAAGCTTTCTTT | CASSPLGTGRTEAFF
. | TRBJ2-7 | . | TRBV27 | TGTGCCAGCAGTCAACTCGGCGGGGATCCCTCCTACGAGCAGCACTTC | CASSQLGGDPSYEQHF
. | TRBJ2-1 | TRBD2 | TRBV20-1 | TGCAGTGCTAGACTTGTCGGACTAGCGGGAAGACTCAATGAGCAGTTCTTC | CSARLVGLAGRLNEQFF
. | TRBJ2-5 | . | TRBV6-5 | TGTGCCAGCAGTTCCGCCCTAACGAGTCAAGAGACCCAGTACTTC | CASSSALTSQETQYF
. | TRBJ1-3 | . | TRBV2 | TGTGCCAGCAGTGAAGGAAGGGTGTCTGGAAACACCATATATTTT | CASSEGRVSGNTIYF
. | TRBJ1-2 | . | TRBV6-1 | TGTGCCAGCAGTGAAAGGAGGGTTGGCTACACCTTC | CASSERRVGYTF
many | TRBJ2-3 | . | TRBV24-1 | TGTGCCACCAGTGCATCGGGCGGATCCCCCGGGGATACGCAGTATTTT | CATSASGGSPGDTQYF
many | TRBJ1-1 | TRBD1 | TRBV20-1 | TGCAGTGCTAGAGCCCCCGGGACAGGGGGTGGTGGTAATGAAGCTTTCTTT | CSARAPGTGGGGNEAFF
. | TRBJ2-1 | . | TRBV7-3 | TGTGCCAGCAGCTTAAATCTGTACAATGAGCAGTTCTTC | CASSLNLYNEQFF
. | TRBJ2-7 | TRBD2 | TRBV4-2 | TGTGCCAGCAGCCTTGGGGGGGAGAGCTCCTACGAGCAGTACTTC | CASSLGGESSYEQYF
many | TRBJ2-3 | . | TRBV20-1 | TGCAGTGCTAGAGATGGGGGGGCAGTTACTAGCACAGATACGCAGTATTTT | CSARDGGAVTSTDTQYF
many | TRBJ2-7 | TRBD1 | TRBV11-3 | TGTGCCAGCAGCTTCTCGGGACAGGGCTTTAACGAGCAGTACTTC | CASSFSGQGFNEQYF
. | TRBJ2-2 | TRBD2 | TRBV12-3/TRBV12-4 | TGTGCCAGCAGTTATGGGACTAGCGGGGAGAACACCGGGGAGCTGTTTTTT | CASSYGTSGENTGELFF
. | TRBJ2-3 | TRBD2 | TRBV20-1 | TGCAGTGCTAGGATACTAGCGGGTGGCGCGGATACGCAGTATTTT | CSARILAGGADTQYF
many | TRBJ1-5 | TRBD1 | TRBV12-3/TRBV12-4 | TGTGCCAGCAGTTCTGGGACAGTTGGTAATCAGCCCCAGCATTTT | CASSSGTVGNQPQHF
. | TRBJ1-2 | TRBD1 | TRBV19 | TGTGCCAGTAGTTCTACCCCATTGACAGGGGCCAACTATGGCTATACCTTC | CASSSTPLTGANYGYTF
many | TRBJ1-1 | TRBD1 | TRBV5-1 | TGCGCCAGCAGCTTGGGGGGACAGGGGGCTCCTTTGGCTTTCTTT | CASSLGGQGAPLAFF
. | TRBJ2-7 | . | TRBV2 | TGTGCCAGCAGTCATACCTCCTACGAGCAGTACTTC | CASSHTSYEQYF
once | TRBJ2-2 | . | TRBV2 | TGTGCCAGCAGTGTTGCACCGAGGATACAAAGCTGGGAGTTGTTTTTT | CASSVAPRIQSWELFF
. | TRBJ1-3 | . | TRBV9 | TGTGCCAGCAGCGTAGTTGACTTCGGAAACACCATATATTTT | CASSVVDFGNTIYF
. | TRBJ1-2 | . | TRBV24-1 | TGTGCCACCAGTGATGGGGACCGAAACCCCGGCTACACCTTC | CATSDGDRNPGYTF
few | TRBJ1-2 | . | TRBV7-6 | TGTGCCAGCAGCAAAGAGGGTTCAGGGTTGGGCTATGGCTACACCTTC | CASSKEGSGLGYGYTF
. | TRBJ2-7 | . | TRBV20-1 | TGCAGTGGGGGGGAGGCCGAGTCCTACGAGCAGTACTTC | CSGGEAESYEQYF
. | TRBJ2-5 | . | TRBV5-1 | TGCGCCAGCGAGTCAGGGAGGACTCTCCAAGAGACCCAGTACTTC | CASESGRTLQETQYF
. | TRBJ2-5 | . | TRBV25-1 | TGTGCCAGCAGTGAATTTGGGCCAGGGGTTGAGACCCAGTACTTC | CASSEFGPGVETQYF
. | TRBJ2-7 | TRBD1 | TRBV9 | TGTGCCAGCAGCGCCGGGACAGGGGGCTCCTACGAGCAGTACTTC | CASSAGTGGSYEQYF
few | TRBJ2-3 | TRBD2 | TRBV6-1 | TGTGCCAGCAGGGAACGAGCGGGGGGGTATACGGTGGGGCAGTATTTT | CASRERAGGYTVGQYF
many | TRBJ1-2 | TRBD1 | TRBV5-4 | TGTGCCAGCAGCTCCGGGACAGGGGGCTATGGCTACACCTTC | CASSSGTGGYGYTF
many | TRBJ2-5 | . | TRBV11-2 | TGTGCCAGCAGCTTAGAGGCGTACGAGACCCAGTACTTC | CASSLEAYETQYF
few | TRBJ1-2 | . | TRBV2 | TGTGCCAGCAGTCCCGCCCGTGTAGGCTACACCTTC | CASSPARVGYTF
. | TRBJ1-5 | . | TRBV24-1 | TGTGCCACCAGTGATCCAGGGGTCAGTCAGCCCCAGCATTTT | CATSDPGVSQPQHF
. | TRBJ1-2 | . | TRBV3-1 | TGTGCCGGCAGCCAAGTAATCACGGGGCGTGATGGCTACACCTTC | CAGSQVITGRDGYTF
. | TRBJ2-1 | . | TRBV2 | TGTGCCAGCAATTGGGGAAGTGGGGATGAGCAGTTCTTC | CASNWGSGDEQFF
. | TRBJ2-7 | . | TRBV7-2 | TGTGCCAGCAGTTGGGACCCCGCTTACGAGCAGTACTTC | CASSWDPAYEQYF
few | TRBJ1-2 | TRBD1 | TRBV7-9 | TGTGCCAGCAGCGGGCAGACAGGGACCTATGGCTACACCTTC | CASSGQTGTYGYTF
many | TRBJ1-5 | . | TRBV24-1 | TGTGCCACCAGTGATCGAAGGGGTTTCGAGCCCCAGCATTTT | CATSDRRGFEPQHF
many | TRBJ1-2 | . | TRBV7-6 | TGTGCCAGCAGCTTAGTCGCGGCCGGGAGAGCAGGCTACACCTTC | CASSLVAAGRAGYTF
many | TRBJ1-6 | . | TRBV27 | TGTGCCAGCAGTTACCGAGACTCACCCCTCCACTTT | CASSYRDSPLHF
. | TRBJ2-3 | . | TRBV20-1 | TGCAGTGCTAGAGCACAAAGCGGTGCTAGCACAGATACGCAGTATTTT | CSARAQSGASTDTQYF
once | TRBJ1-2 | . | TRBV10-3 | TGTGCCAGCAATCCCGGTCCCCTCCAGGGGGGCTACACCTTC | CASNPGPLQGGYTF
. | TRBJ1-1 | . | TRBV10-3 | TGTGCCATCAGTTCAACAACACAGGGTGGCACTGAAGCTTTCTTT | CAISSTTQGGTEAFF
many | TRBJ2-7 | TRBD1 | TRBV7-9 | TGTGCCAGCACCACGACAGGGAAAGGTGACGAGCAGTACTTC | CASTTTGKGDEQYF
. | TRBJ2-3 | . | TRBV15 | TGTGCCACCAGCAAACGGGGTACTGTTAGCACAGATACGCAGTATTTT | CATSKRGTVSTDTQYF
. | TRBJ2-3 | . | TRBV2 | TGTGCCAGCAGCCGGTTGGGCGCAGATACGCAGTATTTT | CASSRLGADTQYF
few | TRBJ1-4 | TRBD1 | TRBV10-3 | TGTGCCATCAGTCAGGCAGGGGGAAGCGAAAAACTGTTTTTT | CAISQAGGSEKLFF
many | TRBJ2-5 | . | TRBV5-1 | TGCGCCAGCAGCTTGGTGGGGCGGTCCCAAGAGACCCAGTACTTC | CASSLVGRSQETQYF
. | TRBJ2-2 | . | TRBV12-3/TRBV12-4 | TGTGCCAGCAGTTTAGGAGGGACCTCGAACACCGGGGAGCTGTTTTTT | CASSLGGTSNTGELFF
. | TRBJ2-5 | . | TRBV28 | TGTGCCAGCAGTTTGGGAGGGCAGGGGGCGTTTAGTCAAGAGACCCAGTACTTC | CASSLGGQGAFSQETQYF
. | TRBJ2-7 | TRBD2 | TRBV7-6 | TGTGCCAGCAGCCGACTAGCGGGGGGGAACGAGCAGTACTTC | CASSRLAGGNEQYF